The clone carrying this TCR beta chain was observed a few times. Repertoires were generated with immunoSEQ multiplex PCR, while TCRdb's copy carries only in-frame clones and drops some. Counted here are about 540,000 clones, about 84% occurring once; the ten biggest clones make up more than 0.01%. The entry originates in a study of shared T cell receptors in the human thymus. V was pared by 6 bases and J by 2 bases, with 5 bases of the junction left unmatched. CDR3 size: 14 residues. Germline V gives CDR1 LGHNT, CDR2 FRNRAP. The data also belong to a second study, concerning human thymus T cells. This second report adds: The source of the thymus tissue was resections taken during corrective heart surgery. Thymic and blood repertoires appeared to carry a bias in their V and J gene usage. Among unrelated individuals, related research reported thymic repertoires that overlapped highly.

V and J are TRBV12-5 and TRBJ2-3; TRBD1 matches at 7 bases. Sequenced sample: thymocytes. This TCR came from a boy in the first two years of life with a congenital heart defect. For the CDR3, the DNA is TGTGCTAGTGGCAGGGGGAGCATCACAGATACGCAGTATTTT. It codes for CASGRGSITDTQYF.